The TCR beta chain described here comes from a study of CD8+CD57+ T cells in acquired aplastic anemia. Study background: DNA from sorted CD4+ and CD8+ cells averaged roughly 3.2 ug. Whole-study results and caveats: It was found that nearly 30 CD8+ CDR3 sequences were shared between patients and controls.

Both TCR beta VDJ combination and CDR3 sequence profiling were carried out. Genomic DNA was the template for this profiling. TCRdb re-called the reads through MiXCR, storing one row per CDR3 protein. The sample lists under 350,000 distinct CDR3 sequences; roughly 61% were seen once. As for this clonotype: Its matching antigen is unknown.

Germline V gene data show CDR1 as SGHTA and CDR2 as FQGTGA. This CDR3 contains 15 residues. Trimming took 5 bases from V and 5 from J; bases not matched to a gene: 8. Patients sequenced had flow cytometry evidence of CD8+CD57+ cell expansion. All patients were therapy-naive when blood was sampled. Input material: sorted CD4+, CD8+, or CD8+CD57+ T cells (not recorded which) from PBMCs. The chain recombines TRBV7-3 with TRBJ2-3, with TRBD2 matching over 9 bases. This TCR derives from a human donor with aplastic anemia. The CDR3 DNA reads TGTGCCAGCAGCCCCGGGACTAGCACTTTAGATACGCAGTATTTT. It specifies CASSPGTSTLDTQYF.